Listed below are T cell receptor beta chains from one sample, sequenced in a study of blood T cell repertoires in COVID-19. The data were produced by immunoSEQ multiplex PCR, yet TCRdb's version contains in-frame clones alone and is incomplete. Of 150,000 or so clones in the sample, about four fifths were seen once. The sequenced sample was peripheral blood. Every receptor here comes from a young man with active or convalescent COVID-19. Both conserved end residues are part of each CDR3. D genes are given only for firm matches. Some rows have no size entry. The others give once, few or many, or a class for an expanded clone.

CDR3 length | J gene | V gene | clone size | D gene | CDR3 DNA | CDR3 protein
13 | TRBJ2-7 | TRBV27 | NA | NA | TGTGCCAGCAGTACCCAACAGGGCTACGAGCAGTACTTC | CASSTQQGYEQYF
15 | TRBJ2-1 | TRBV6-5 | NA | TRBD1 | TGTGCCAGCAGAGACGACAGGGGGGCTAACAATGAGCAGTTCTTC | CASRDDRGANNEQFF
15 | TRBJ1-3 | TRBV5-1 | NA | NA | TGCGCCAGCAGCCCCACAGGGCTCTCTGGAAACACCATATATTTT | CASSPTGLSGNTIYF
14 | TRBJ2-2 | TRBV6-5 | NA | TRBD2 | TGTGCCAGCAGTTACGCGGGGGTTACCGGGGAGCTGTTTTTT | CASSYAGVTGELFF
15 | TRBJ1-2 | TRBV3-1/TRBV3-2 | NA | NA | TGTGCCAGCAGCCAAGACAGGTCGGCAAACTATGGCTACACCTTC | CASSQDRSANYGYTF
16 | TRBJ2-3 | TRBV7-9 | NA | NA | TGTGCCAGCAGTTTCGCTCTGGGGGGTGCGGGAGATACGCAGTATTTT | CASSFALGGAGDTQYF
13 | TRBJ1-4 | TRBV6-5 | NA | NA | TGTGCCAGCAGTTACCTAACTAATGAAAAACTGTTTTTT | CASSYLTNEKLFF
14 | TRBJ2-3 | TRBV5-1 | once | TRBD2 | TGCGCCAGCAGCTTGCTAGCGGACACAGATACGCAGTATTTT | CASSLLADTDTQYF
14 | TRBJ1-2 | TRBV6-5 | NA | NA | TGTGCCAGCCATACACAGGGAGAGGGCTATGGCTACACCTTC | CASHTQGEGYGYTF
17 | TRBJ1-6 | TRBV6-1 | NA | NA | TGTGCCAGCAGTGACGACAAAATCAGCTCCTATAATTCACCCCTCCACTTT | CASSDDKISSYNSPLHF
16 | TRBJ2-1 | TRBV11-2 | NA | NA | TGTGCCAGCAGCTTAATCGGGACACATACCCTCAATGAGCAGTTCTTC | CASSLIGTHTLNEQFF
14 | TRBJ2-7 | TRBV9 | NA | TRBD1 | TGTGCCAGCAGCGCCGGGACAGTGACCTACGAGCAGTACTTC | CASSAGTVTYEQYF
10 | TRBJ1-2 | TRBV20-1 | NA | NA | TGCAGTGCCGAGAACTATGGCTACACCTTC | CSAENYGYTF
12 | TRBJ1-2 | TRBV6-1 | NA | NA | TGTGCCAGCAGTGAAGCCCCGTTGCAGGGGTCCTTC | CASSEAPLQGSF
14 | TRBJ2-1 | TRBV2 | NA | NA | TGTGCCAGCAGTACCCGCGGGTCATACAATGAGCAGTTCTTC | CASSTRGSYNEQFF
16 | TRBJ2-7 | TRBV4-1 | NA | TRBD2 | TGCGCCAGCAGCTTACGGACTAGCGGGGATATCTACGAGCAGTACTTC | CASSLRTSGDIYEQYF
13 | TRBJ1-4 | TRBV3-1/TRBV3-2 | few | NA | TGTGCCAGCAGAGGACCTAGGGGTGAAAAACTGTTTTTT | CASRGPRGEKLFF
14 | TRBJ1-3 | TRBV24-1 | NA | NA | TGTGCCACCAGTGACCCCAACTCTGGAAACACCATATATTTT | CATSDPNSGNTIYF
14 | TRBJ2-5 | TRBV7-2 | NA | NA | TGTGCCAGCAGCTATTCAGCGGGCGGCGAAGTCCAGTACTTC | CASSYSAGGEVQYF
14 | TRBJ2-7 | TRBV28 | NA | TRBD2 | TGTGCCAGCAGTCCCTGGGGGGGTTCCTACGAGCAGTACTTC | CASSPWGGSYEQYF
13 | TRBJ1-1 | TRBV18 | NA | NA | TGTGCCAGCTCACCACTGAGGACTGGGGAAGCTTTCTTT | CASSPLRTGEAFF
11 | TRBJ2-1 | TRBV5-8 | NA | NA | TGTGCCAGCAGCTTGGGTCAGGAGCAGTTCTTC | CASSLGQEQFF
15 | TRBJ2-7 | TRBV18 | NA | NA | TGTGCCAGCTCACCCGGACAGGGAGGGTTGTACGAGCAGTACTTC | CASSPGQGGLYEQYF
15 | TRBJ1-5 | TRBV28 | NA | NA | TGTGCCAGCAGCCCCGGGGGGCAGAGCAATCAGCCCCAGCATTTT | CASSPGGQSNQPQHF
13 | TRBJ2-1 | TRBV18 | NA | TRBD2 | TGTGCCAGCTACCCGGGGGGGGGCGATGAGCAGTTCTTC | CASYPGGGDEQFF
15 | TRBJ1-2 | TRBV3-1/TRBV3-2 | NA | TRBD1 | TGTGCCAGCAGCACCGGGACAGTGTTCAATTTCGGCTACACCTTC | CASSTGTVFNFGYTF
14 | TRBJ1-4 | TRBV6-5 | NA | NA | TGTGCCAGCAGTCGCAGGATTCCTAATGAAAAACTGTTTTTT | CASSRRIPNEKLFF
12 | TRBJ2-7 | TRBV19 | NA | TRBD1 | TGTGCCAGTAGTATCCGGACAGGGGAACAGTACTTC | CASSIRTGEQYF
18 | TRBJ1-6 | TRBV6-2/TRBV6-3 | NA | TRBD1 | TGTGCCAGCAGCCGGCGCGGGACAGTCACGGGGCCGTATTCACCCCTCCACTTT | CASSRRGTVTGPYSPLHF
14 | TRBJ1-1 | TRBV28 | NA | NA | TGTGCCAGCGGAACAGGGCCCCAGAACACTGAAGCTTTCTTT | CASGTGPQNTEAFF
13 | TRBJ1-1 | TRBV7-7 | NA | NA | TGTGCTAGCAGCTTAGAGAGGAACACTGAAGCTTTCTTT | CASSLERNTEAFF
14 | TRBJ2-5 | TRBV7-9 | NA | NA | TGTGCCAGCAGCCCCGAGGCATTCCAAGAGACCCAGTACTTC | CASSPEAFQETQYF
15 | TRBJ2-3 | TRBV6-4 | NA | TRBD1 | TGTGCCAGCAGTACCGGGACAGCTAGCACAGATACGCAGTATTTT | CASSTGTASTDTQYF
18 | TRBJ2-3 | TRBV18 | NA | TRBD2 | TGTGCCAGCTCACCAATAAATATCGGACTAGCGGGGACAGATACGCAGTATTTT | CASSPINIGLAGTDTQYF
17 | TRBJ1-1 | TRBV27 | NA | TRBD1 | TGTGCCAGCAGCTCTCTAAGGACAGGGGTGGTGAACACTGAAGCTTTCTTT | CASSSLRTGVVNTEAFF
14 | TRBJ1-6 | TRBV5-1 | once | TRBD1 | TGCGCCAGCAGGAAGGGGACAGTAAATTCACCCCTCCACTTT | CASRKGTVNSPLHF
13 | TRBJ2-1 | TRBV18 | NA | NA | TGTGCCAGCTCGCCCGCGAGGGCCAAAGAGCAGTTCTTC | CASSPARAKEQFF
17 | TRBJ2-1 | TRBV2 | NA | TRBD2 | TGTGCCAGCACCCTCCGTGAGCTCCGGACTAGCGGTAGTGAGCAGTTCTTC | CASTLRELRTSGSEQFF
14 | TRBJ2-7 | TRBV10-1 | NA | TRBD1 | TGCGCCAGCAGTGGGGACAGGGGCTCCTACGAGCAGTACTTC | CASSGDRGSYEQYF
17 | TRBJ2-1 | TRBV11-2 | once | TRBD2 | TGTGCCAGCAGCTTAGCCCCACGGGCGGGAGGTCCTGGTGAGCAGTTCTTC | CASSLAPRAGGPGEQFF
15 | TRBJ1-2 | TRBV2 | NA | NA | TGTGCCAGCAGTGAAGCGGGGCAGGGAAACTATGGCTACACCTTC | CASSEAGQGNYGYTF
14 | TRBJ1-6 | TRBV6-5 | NA | NA | TGTGCCAGCAGTTACAAGAACAGCTTTTCACCCCTCCACTTT | CASSYKNSFSPLHF
15 | TRBJ2-5 | TRBV27 | NA | TRBD2 | TGTGCCAGCAGTCCCGGACTAGCGGGTGGAAAGACCCAGTACTTC | CASSPGLAGGKTQYF
14 | TRBJ1-5 | TRBV19 | NA | NA | TGTGCCACCAAGGACGGTTACGGGGGTCAGCCCCAGCATTTT | CATKDGYGGQPQHF
15 | TRBJ2-7 | TRBV2 | NA | NA | TGTGCCAGCAATTATCCGGGACTGCTATCCTACGAGCAGTACTTC | CASNYPGLLSYEQYF
15 | TRBJ2-1 | TRBV5-5 | NA | NA | TGTGCCAGCAGCGCCACCAGGGTATCCTACAATGAGCAGTTCTTC | CASSATRVSYNEQFF
16 | TRBJ2-1 | TRBV7-6 | few | NA | TGTGCCAGCAGCTTAGAGTATACTAGCCTTTACAATGAGCAGTTCTTC | CASSLEYTSLYNEQFF
15 | TRBJ2-1 | TRBV7-8 | NA | NA | TGTGCCAGCAGCTTAGAAGAGTATTCCTACAATGAGCAGTTCTTC | CASSLEEYSYNEQFF
15 | TRBJ2-7 | TRBV18 | NA | TRBD1 | TGTGCCAGCTCACCACCAGACAGGGACTCCTACGAGCAGTACTTC | CASSPPDRDSYEQYF
14 | TRBJ2-7 | TRBV5-4 | NA | TRBD1 | TGTGCCAGCAGCTTCGGACAGGGAAATGGCGAGCAGTACTTC | CASSFGQGNGEQYF
17 | TRBJ1-4 | TRBV5-8 | NA | TRBD1 | TGTGCCAGCAGCCCGGACAGGGGAAAAACGTCTAATGAAAAACTGTTTTTT | CASSPDRGKTSNEKLFF
13 | TRBJ1-1 | TRBV6-6 | NA | NA | TGTGCCAGCAGTTACGATGGCAGGGAAGAAGCTTTCTTT | CASSYDGREEAFF
15 | TRBJ2-1 | TRBV11-2 | NA | NA | TGTGCCAGCAGCCCTAGGCCCCCTTTCTACAATGAGCAGTTCTTC | CASSPRPPFYNEQFF
12 | TRBJ2-3 | TRBV29-1 | NA | NA | TGCAGCGTTGTTCCAGGGGAAAATACGCAGTATTTT | CSVVPGENTQYF